The 25 T cell receptor beta chains given below trace back to one sample, sequenced in a study of blood T cell repertoires in COVID-19. Sequenced by immunoSEQ multiplex PCR; TCRdb stores in-frame clones only, minus some. The sample shows about 42,000 clones, about 86% of them seen only once. Sequencing was done on a sample of peripheral blood. The receptors stem from a man between 65 and 85 years old with acute or convalescent COVID-19.

This clone appeared once. The chain combines TRBV19 with TRBJ1-1; no definite D call. The CDR3 runs to 15 residues. V was pared by 2 bases and J by 6 bases, with 16 bases between. Germline loops: CDR1 LNHDA, CDR2 SQIVND (reference sequence). The CDR3 region is CASSISPTVESEAFF. The CDR3 bases are TGTGCCAGTAGTATAAGTCCCACGGTCGAGTCTGAAGCTTTCTTT.

The rearrangement links TRBV4-2 to TRBJ2-1; the match to TRBD2 covers 10 bases. Unmatched junction bases numbered 6, after V lost 1 base and J lost 6 bases. The CDR3 totals 16 residues. The germline V gene encodes CDR1 LGHNA and CDR2 YNFKEQ. The CDR3 region is CASSQGGLAGVNEQFF. For the CDR3, the DNA is TGTGCCAGCAGCCAAGGGGGGCTAGCGGGGGTCAATGAGCAGTTCTTC.

V and J are TRBV9 and TRBJ1-4; D uncertain. Per germline, CDR1 SGDLS and CDR2 YYNGEE. The CDR3 has 16 residues. Trimming removed 4 bases at V and 4 bases at J, with 17 bases between. CDR3 in DNA: TGTGCCAGCAGCTGTAAAGAGGGTGCCTTTAATGAAAAACTGTTTTTT. Protein sequence: CASSCKEGAFNEKLFF.

V and J are TRBV7-2 and TRBJ1-6; unclear D gene. CDR3 length: 15 amino acids. Germline assignment: CDR1 SGHTA and CDR2 FQGNSA. Trimming removed 2 bases at V and 7 bases at J, with 12 bases between. This chain's CDR3 is CASSLWGGGNSPLHF. CDR3 DNA: TGTGCCAGCAGCTTATGGGGAGGAGGCAATTCACCCCTCCACTTT.

The rearrangement links TRBV2 to TRBJ1-2; D might be TRBD1 (6 bases). The CDR3 spans 11 residues. Trimming removed 1 base at V and 12 bases at J, with 9 bases between. Germline-derived CDR1 and CDR2 are SNHLY and FYNNEI. The CDR3 spells CASSEEQGNTF. CDR3 nucleotides: TGTGCCAGCAGTGAAGAACAGGGCAACACCTTC.

V is TRBV3-1 (or the pseudogene TRBV3-2) and J is TRBJ1-5, with D possibly TRBD1 on 6 matching bases. This CDR3 region has 14 residues. Trimming removed 5 bases at V and 4 bases at J, with 12 bases between. The germline V gene encodes CDR1 LGHDT and CDR2 YNNKEL (reference sequence). The CDR3 DNA reads TGTGCCAGCAGCTTAGGGGGTTTTAATCAGCCCCAGCATTTT. The encoded protein is CASSLGGFNQPQHF.

In its sample, this clone was seen a few times. V is TRBV5-1 and J is TRBJ2-7, with 7 nucleotides matching TRBD1. With V trimmed by 3 bases and J by 4 bases, 7 bases remained unmatched. Per the germline V gene, CDR1 is SGHRS and CDR2 is YFSETQ. The CDR3 has 14 amino acids. CDR3 amino acids: CASSSTGFGYEQYF. For the CDR3, the DNA is TGCGCCAGCAGCTCGACAGGGTTTGGGTACGAGCAGTACTTC.

The chain recombines TRBV6-2 or TRBV6-3 with TRBJ1-5; the D gene is possibly TRBD1 (5 bases). V was pared by 6 bases and J by 6 bases, with 12 bases between. CDR1 MNHEY and CDR2 SVGEGT come from the germline V gene. The CDR3 contains 13 residues. The CDR3 sequence is CASSPLGGQPQHF. CDR3 DNA: TGTGCCAGCAGCCCGCTGGGGGGTCAGCCCCAGCATTTT.

This sequence joins TRBV7-3 and TRBJ2-7, with 13 bases lining up with TRBD2. Germline CDR1 and CDR2: SGHTA and FQGTGA. Trimming took 3 bases from V and 4 from J; bases not matched to a gene: 3. CDR3 size: 15 residues. The CDR3 DNA follows: TGTGCCAGCAGCTTGGGACTAGCGGGGAGTTACGAGCAGTACTTC. This sequence encodes CASSLGLAGSYEQYF.

The J gene is TRBJ2-5, the V gene TRBV7-8; 9 nucleotides line up with TRBD1. The CDR3 runs to 14 residues. Germline-derived CDR1 and CDR2 are SGHVS and FQNEAQ. The ends lost 1 base at V and 5 bases at J; junction bases unmatched: 2. The CDR3 sequence is CASSLGQGEETQYF. CDR3 coding DNA: TGTGCCAGCAGCTTAGGACAGGGGGAGGAGACCCAGTACTTC. The whole variable domain, remainder taken from reference TRBV7-8 and TRBJ2-5, is GAGVSQSPRYKVAKRGQDVALRCDPISGHVSLFWYQQALGQGPEFLTYFQNEAQLDKSGLPSDRFFAERPEGSVSTLKIQRTQQEDSAVYLCASSLGQGEETQYFGPGTRLLVL.

This clone was picked up a small number of times. The chain links TRBV9 to TRBJ2-6; 8 bases match TRBD2. Germline V lookup: CDR1 SGDLS, CDR2 YYNGEE. This CDR3 is built from 20 residues. Trimming at V came to 4 bases and at J to 2 bases, leaving 17 bases not matched to a gene. The DNA for the CDR3 is TGTGCCAGCAGCTCCCAGCTGGTTAGCGGGGACCCCCCTGGGGCCAACGTCCTGACTTTC. Protein: CASSSQLVSGDPPGANVLTF. The full variable domain, with the rest looked up from reference TRBV9 and TRBJ2-6, is DSGVTQTPKHLITATGQRVTLRCSPRSGDLSVYWYQQSLDQGLQFLIQYYNGEERAKGNILERFSAQQFPDLHSELNLSSLELGDSALYFCASSSQLVSGDPPGANVLTFGAGSRLTVL.

The chain carries TRBV30 and TRBJ2-5, with D perhaps TRBD2 (7 bases). Trimming removed 4 bases from V and 5 bases from J, with 14 bases in between. Germline V gene sequence: CDR1 GTSNPN, CDR2 SVGIG (reference sequence). The CDR3 consists of 13 residues. The CDR3 protein is CAWKEGGVETQYF. For the CDR3, the DNA is TGTGCCTGGAAGGAGGGGGGGGTGGAGACCCAGTACTTC.

This chain joins TRBV9 and TRBJ2-5; 10 bases align to TRBD1. This CDR3 region has 16 residues. Germline assignment: CDR1 SGDLS and CDR2 YYNGEE. V lost 4 bases and J lost 5; bases outside the gene matches: 11. The DNA for the CDR3 is TGTGCCAGCAGCATTGGGACAGGGGCCATCCATGAGACCCAGTACTTC. It specifies CASSIGTGAIHETQYF.

The V and J genes are TRBV10-3 and TRBJ1-2, with TRBD1 identical over 7 bases. The CDR3 runs 15 residues. CDR1 ENHRY and CDR2 SYGVKD come from the germline V gene. J was trimmed by 2 bases and V by 0 bases; bases with no gene match: 3. The CDR3 nucleotides read TGTGCCATCAGTGAGTCGTACAGGGGAAACTATGGCTACACCTTC. Protein sequence: CAISESYRGNYGYTF.

This clone was seen only once. The V gene is TRBV28, the J gene TRBJ1-2, with no clear D. V was pared by 6 bases and J by 8 bases, with 10 bases between. Germline V gene sequence: CDR1 MDHEN, CDR2 SYDVKM. This CDR3 has 11 residues. DNA for the CDR3: TGTGCCAGCAGCCAGGCTGGGGGCTACACCTTC. Its protein is CASSQAGGYTF.

The V call is TRBV19, the J call TRBJ2-4; tentative D call: TRBD1 (6 bases). The CDR3 sequence is 18 residues long. The V gene lost 5 bases and the J gene lost 0 bases, with 20 bases spanning the gap. The germline CDR1 and CDR2 sequences are LNHDA and SQIVND (reference sequence). The DNA of the CDR3 is TGTGCCAGTAGTTATGTAGGGGGTCGTATTATAGCCAAAAACATTCAGTACTTC. Translated: CASSYVGGRIIAKNIQYF.

This rearrangement joins TRBV30 to TRBJ2-5; D call uncertain. The CDR3 loop spans 13 amino acids. V gave up 0 bases and J gave up 2 bases, with 7 bases separating them. Germline V lookup: CDR1 GTSNPN, CDR2 SVGIG (reference sequence). CDR3 protein: CAWSVGWQETQYF. CDR3 sequence (DNA): TGTGCCTGGAGTGTCGGGTGGCAAGAGACCCAGTACTTC.

The chain employs TRBV5-1 and TRBJ2-1; TRBD1 matches at 8 bases. The V and J ends lost 2 bases and 10 bases, in that order; junction bases with no gene match: 8. The CDR3 length is 14 residues. Germline CDR1 is SGHRS and CDR2 is YFSETQ. The CDR3 DNA follows: TGCGCCAGCAGCTTAGACAGGGGATTAGGAGAGCAGTTCTTC. Translated, it gives CASSLDRGLGEQFF.

The J gene is TRBJ1-2, the V gene TRBV9; 7 bases line up with TRBD1. Germline V lookup: CDR1 SGDLS, CDR2 YYNGEE. The CDR3 loop spans 13 amino acids. J lost 2 bases, V lost 2 bases, and 0 bases had no gene match. CDR3 DNA sequence: TGTGCCAGCAGCGTGACAGGGAACTATGGCTACACCTTC. The encoded protein is CASSVTGNYGYTF.

This chain joins TRBV28 and TRBJ1-3; D unclear. Trimming took 7 bases from V and 0 from J, leaving 7 bases between them. There are 13 residues in the CDR3. Germline V gene lookup returns CDR1 MDHEN and CDR2 SYDVKM. The CDR3 bases are TGTGCCAGCAACCGGGACTCTGGAAACACCATATATTTT. Protein product: CASNRDSGNTIYF.

The chain links TRBV30 to TRBJ1-6; D perhaps matches TRBD1 (6 bases). Germline V gene sequence: CDR1 GTSNPN, CDR2 SVGIG (reference sequence). V lost 2 bases to trimming and J lost 10 bases, with 15 bases between them. The CDR3 contains 14 residues. As DNA, the CDR3 is TGTGCCTGGAGTTTAAGAGCAGGGGACTCACCCCTCCACTTT. Translation: CAWSLRAGDSPLHF.

The rearrangement joins TRBV28 to TRBJ2-1, with 9 nucleotides matching TRBD1. The CDR3 has 15 amino acids. The V gene end was trimmed by 5 bases and the J gene end by 7 bases; junction bases not matched to a gene: 9. Germline CDR1 is MDHEN and CDR2 is SYDVKM. CDR3 in DNA: TGTGCCAGCAGTCCTCTGGGGGACAGGGTAAATGAGCAGTTCTTC. This encodes CASSPLGDRVNEQFF.

This clone was observed a single time. This chain uses TRBV7-2 with TRBJ2-7; D is uncertain. Trimming removed 3 bases from V and 0 bases from J, with 9 bases in between. The CDR3 loop spans 14 amino acids. CDR1 and CDR2 from the germline V gene are SGHTA and FQGNSA. The CDR3 DNA reads TGTGCCAGCAGCTTCGGGTTGCGCTCCTACGAGCAGTACTTC. As protein: CASSFGLRSYEQYF.

A word on this clone: The junction and the germline gene differ at one end; a read error may be behind it. The chain joins TRBV27 to TRBJ1-6; no clear D gene. CDR1 and CDR2 from the germline V gene are MNHEY and SMNVEV (reference sequence). The CDR3 is made up of 17 amino acids. The CDR3 coding sequence is TGTGCCAGCCGTTTGCTCGCCTCCAGCTCCTATAATTCACCCCTCCACTTT. Translated: CASRLLASSSYNSPLHF.

The chain joins TRBV12-3 or TRBV12-4 to TRBJ2-4; 7 nucleotides match TRBD2. The trim removed 0 bases at V and 7 bases at J, leaving 0 bases unmatched. The CDR3 extends over 13 amino acids. The CDR3 DNA reads TGTGCCAGCAGTTTAGCGGGAGGGAACATTCAGTACTTC. Amino acids: CASSLAGGNIQYF.